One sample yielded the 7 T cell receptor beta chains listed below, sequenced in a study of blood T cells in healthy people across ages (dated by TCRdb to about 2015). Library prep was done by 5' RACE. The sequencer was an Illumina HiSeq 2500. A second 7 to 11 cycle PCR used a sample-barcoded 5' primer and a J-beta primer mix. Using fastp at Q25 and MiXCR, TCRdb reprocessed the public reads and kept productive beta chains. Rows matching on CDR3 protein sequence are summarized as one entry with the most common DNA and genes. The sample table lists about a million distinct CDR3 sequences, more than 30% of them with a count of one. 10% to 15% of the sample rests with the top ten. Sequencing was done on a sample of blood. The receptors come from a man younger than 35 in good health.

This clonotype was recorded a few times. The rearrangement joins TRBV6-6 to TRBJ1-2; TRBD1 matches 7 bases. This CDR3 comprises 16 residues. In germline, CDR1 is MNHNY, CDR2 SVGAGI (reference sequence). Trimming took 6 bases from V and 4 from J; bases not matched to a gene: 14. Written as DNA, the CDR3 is TGTGCCAGCAGCACTCTCACAGGGGTTGGAGGCTATGGCTACACCTTC. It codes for CASSTLTGVGGYGYTF.

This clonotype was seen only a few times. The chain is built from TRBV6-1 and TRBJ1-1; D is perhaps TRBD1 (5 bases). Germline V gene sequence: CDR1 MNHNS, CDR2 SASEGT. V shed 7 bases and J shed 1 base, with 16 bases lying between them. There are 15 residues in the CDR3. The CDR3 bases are TGTGCCAGCAAATATGAGGGGCGTCGGAACACTGAAGCTTTCTTT. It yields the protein CASKYEGRRNTEAFF.

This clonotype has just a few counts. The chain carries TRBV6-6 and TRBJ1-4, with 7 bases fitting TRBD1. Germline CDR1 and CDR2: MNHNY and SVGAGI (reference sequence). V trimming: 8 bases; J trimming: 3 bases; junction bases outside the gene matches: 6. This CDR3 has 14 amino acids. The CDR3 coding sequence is TGTGCCAGCCTCCCGACAGGGTCTAATGAAAAACTGTTTTTT. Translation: CASLPTGSNEKLFF.

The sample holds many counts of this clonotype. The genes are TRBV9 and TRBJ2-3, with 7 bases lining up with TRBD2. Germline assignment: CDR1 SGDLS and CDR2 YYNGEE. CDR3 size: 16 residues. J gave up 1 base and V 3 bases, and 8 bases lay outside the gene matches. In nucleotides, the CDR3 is TGTGCCAGCAGCGCCCCCTCAGCGGGGCGCACAGATACGCAGTATTTT. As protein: CASSAPSAGRTDTQYF. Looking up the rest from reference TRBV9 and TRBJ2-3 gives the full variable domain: DSGVTQTPKHLITATGQRVTLRCSPRSGDLSVYWYQQSLDQGLQFLIQYYNGEERAKGNILERFSAQQFPDLHSELNLSSLELGDSALYFCASSAPSAGRTDTQYFGPGTRLTVL.

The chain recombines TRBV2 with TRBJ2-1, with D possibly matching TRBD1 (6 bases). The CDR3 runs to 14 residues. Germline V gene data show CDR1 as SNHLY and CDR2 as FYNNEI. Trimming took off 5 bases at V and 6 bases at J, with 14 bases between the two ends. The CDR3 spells CASSSGATGNEQFF. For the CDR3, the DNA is TGTGCCAGCAGTTCAGGGGCCACCGGCAATGAGCAGTTCTTC.

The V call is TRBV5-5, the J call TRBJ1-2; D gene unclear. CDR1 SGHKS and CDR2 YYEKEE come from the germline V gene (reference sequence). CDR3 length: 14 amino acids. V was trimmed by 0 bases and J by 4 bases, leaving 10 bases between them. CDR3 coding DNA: TGTGCCAGCAGCTTGGCCATGTCGCCCTATGGCTACACCTTC. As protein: CASSLAMSPYGYTF.

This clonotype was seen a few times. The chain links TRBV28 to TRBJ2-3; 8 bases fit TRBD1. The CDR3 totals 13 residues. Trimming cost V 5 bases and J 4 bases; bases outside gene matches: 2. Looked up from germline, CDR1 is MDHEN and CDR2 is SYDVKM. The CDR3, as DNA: TGTGCCAGCAGTCAACAGGGGGCAGATACGCAGTATTTT. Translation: CASSQQGADTQYF.